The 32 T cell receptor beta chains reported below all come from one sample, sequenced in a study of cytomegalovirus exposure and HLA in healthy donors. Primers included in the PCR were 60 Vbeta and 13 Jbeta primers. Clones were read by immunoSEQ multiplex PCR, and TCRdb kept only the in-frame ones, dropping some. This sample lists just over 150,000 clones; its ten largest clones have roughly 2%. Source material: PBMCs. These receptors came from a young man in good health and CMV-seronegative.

CDR3 nucleotides: TGTGCCAGCTCACCAGGGACAGAGACTGAAGCTTTCTTT. It encodes CASSPGTETEAFF. J is TRBJ1-1 and V is TRBV18; 7 bases line up with TRBD1. In germline, CDR1 is KGHSH, CDR2 LQKENI. The CDR3 contains 13 residues. V was pared by 2 bases and J by 5 bases, with 2 bases of the junction left unmatched.

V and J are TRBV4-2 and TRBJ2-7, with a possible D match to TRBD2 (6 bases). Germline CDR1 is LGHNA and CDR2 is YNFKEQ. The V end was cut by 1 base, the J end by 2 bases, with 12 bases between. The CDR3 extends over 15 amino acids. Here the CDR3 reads CASSQGLAPAYEQYF. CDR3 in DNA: TGTGCCAGCAGCCAAGGTCTAGCGCCTGCCTACGAGCAGTACTTC.

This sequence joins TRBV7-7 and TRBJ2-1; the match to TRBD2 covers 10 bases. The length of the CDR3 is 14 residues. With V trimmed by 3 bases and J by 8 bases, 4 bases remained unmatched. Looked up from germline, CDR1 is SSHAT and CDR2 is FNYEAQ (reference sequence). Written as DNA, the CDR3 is TGTGCCAGCAGCTTGGCTAGCGGGAGATATGAGCAGTTCTTC. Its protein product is CASSLASGRYEQFF.

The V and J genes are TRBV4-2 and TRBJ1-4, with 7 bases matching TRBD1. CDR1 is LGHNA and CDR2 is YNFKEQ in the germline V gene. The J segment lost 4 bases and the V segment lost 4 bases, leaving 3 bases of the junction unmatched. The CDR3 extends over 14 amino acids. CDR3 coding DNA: TGTGCCAGCAGCCGGGGACAGTATAATGAAAAACTGTTTTTT. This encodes CASSRGQYNEKLFF.

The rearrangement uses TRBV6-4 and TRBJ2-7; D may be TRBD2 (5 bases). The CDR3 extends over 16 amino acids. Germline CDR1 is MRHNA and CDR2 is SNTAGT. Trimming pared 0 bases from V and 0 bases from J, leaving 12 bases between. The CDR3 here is CASSDSGLQSSYEQYF. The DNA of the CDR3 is TGTGCCAGCAGTGACTCTGGACTCCAGAGCTCCTACGAGCAGTACTTC.

CDR3 nucleotide sequence: TGTGCCAGCAGCCTCTGGCTAGCGGGAGAAGAGACCCAGTACTTC. This encodes CASSLWLAGEETQYF. This chain links TRBV7-9 with TRBJ2-5; 10 bases align to TRBD2. Losses at the gene ends were 5 bases for V and 3 bases for J; bases not matched to a gene: 6. CDR1 and CDR2 from the germline V gene are SEHNR and FQNEAQ (reference sequence). CDR3 length: 15 residues.

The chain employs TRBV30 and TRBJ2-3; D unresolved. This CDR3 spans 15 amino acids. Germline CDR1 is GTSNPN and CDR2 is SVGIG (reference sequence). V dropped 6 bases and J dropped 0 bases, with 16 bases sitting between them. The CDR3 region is CACYPPSDSTDTQYF. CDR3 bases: TGTGCCTGTTACCCCCCCAGCGACAGCACAGATACGCAGTATTTT. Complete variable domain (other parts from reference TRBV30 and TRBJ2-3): SQTIHQWPATLVQPVGSPLSLECTVEGTSNPNLYWYRQAAGRGLQLLFYSVGIGQISSEVPQNLSASRPQDRQFILSSKKLLLSDSGFYLCACYPPSDSTDTQYFGPGTRLTVL.

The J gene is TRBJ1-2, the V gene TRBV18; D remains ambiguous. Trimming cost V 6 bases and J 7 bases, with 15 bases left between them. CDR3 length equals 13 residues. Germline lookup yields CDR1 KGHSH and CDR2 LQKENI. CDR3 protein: CASSPQDRFGYTF. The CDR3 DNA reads TGTGCCAGCTCCCCCCAGGATCGGTTTGGCTACACCTTC.

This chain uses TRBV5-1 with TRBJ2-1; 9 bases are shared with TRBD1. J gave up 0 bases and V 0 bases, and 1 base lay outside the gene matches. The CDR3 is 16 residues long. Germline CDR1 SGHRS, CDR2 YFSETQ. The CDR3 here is CASSLAGQGSYNEQFF. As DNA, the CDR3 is TGCGCCAGCAGCTTGGCGGGACAGGGCTCCTACAATGAGCAGTTCTTC.

Here the CDR3 reads CASSSRAMTGGKNIQYF. Written as DNA, the CDR3 is TGTGCCAGCAGCTCTAGGGCAATGACAGGGGGAAAAAACATTCAGTACTTC. The genes are TRBV11-3 and TRBJ2-4; 9 positions agree with TRBD1. V lost 4 bases, J lost 4 bases, and 11 bases stayed unmatched. The V gene's germline CDR1 is SGHNT and CDR2 YENEEA. The CDR3 spans 17 residues.

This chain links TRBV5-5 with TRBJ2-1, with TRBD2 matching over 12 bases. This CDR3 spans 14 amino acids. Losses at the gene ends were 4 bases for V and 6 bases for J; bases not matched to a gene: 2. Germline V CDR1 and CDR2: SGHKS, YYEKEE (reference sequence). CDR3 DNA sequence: TGTGCCAGCAGCGTGACTAGCGGGAGCAATGAGCAGTTCTTC. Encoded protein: CASSVTSGSNEQFF.

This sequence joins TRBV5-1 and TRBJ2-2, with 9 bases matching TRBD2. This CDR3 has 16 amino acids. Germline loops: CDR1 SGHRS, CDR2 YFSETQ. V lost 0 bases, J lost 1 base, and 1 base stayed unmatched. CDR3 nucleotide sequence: TGCGCCAGCAGCTTGGCTAGCGGGATGAACACCGGGGAGCTGTTTTTT. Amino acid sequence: CASSLASGMNTGELFF. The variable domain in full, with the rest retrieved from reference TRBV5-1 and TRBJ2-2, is KAGVTQTPRYLIKTRGQQVTLSCSPISGHRSVSWYQQTPGQGLQFLFEYFSETQRNKGNFPGRFSGRQFSNSRSEMNVSTLELGDSALYLCASSLASGMNTGELFFGEGSRLTVL.

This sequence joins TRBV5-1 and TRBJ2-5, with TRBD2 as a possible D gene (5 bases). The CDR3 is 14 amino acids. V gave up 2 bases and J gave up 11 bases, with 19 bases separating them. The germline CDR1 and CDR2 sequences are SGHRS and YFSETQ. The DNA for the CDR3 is TGCGCCAGCAGCTTCGGTGCGGGTACAAATGAGCAGTACTTC. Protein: CASSFGAGTNEQYF.

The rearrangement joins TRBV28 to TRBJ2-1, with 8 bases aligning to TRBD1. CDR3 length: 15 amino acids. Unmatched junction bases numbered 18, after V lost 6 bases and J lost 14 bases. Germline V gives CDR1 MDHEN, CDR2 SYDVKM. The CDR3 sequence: CASRSGQGVNLREFF. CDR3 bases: TGTGCCAGCAGATCCGGACAGGGCGTGAATCTTCGGGAGTTCTTC.

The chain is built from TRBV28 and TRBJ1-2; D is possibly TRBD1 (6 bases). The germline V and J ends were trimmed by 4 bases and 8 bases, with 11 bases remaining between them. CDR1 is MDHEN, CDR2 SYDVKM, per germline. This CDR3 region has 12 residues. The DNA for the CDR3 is TGTGCCAGCAGTTCAGGGGCCTCGGGCTACACCTTC. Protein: CASSSGASGYTF.

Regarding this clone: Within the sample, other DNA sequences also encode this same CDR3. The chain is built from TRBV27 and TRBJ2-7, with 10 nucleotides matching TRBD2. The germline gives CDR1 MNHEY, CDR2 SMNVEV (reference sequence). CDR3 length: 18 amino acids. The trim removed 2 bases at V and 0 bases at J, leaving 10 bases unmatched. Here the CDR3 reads CASSLGLAGVSTSYEQYF. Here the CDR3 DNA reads TGTGCCAGCAGTTTAGGGCTAGCGGGAGTCTCTACCTCCTACGAGCAGTACTTC.

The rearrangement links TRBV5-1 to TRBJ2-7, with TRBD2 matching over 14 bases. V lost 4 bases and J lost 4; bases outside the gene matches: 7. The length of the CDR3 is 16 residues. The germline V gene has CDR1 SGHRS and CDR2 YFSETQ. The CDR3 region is CASSIGTSGRRYEQYF. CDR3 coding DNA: TGCGCCAGCAGCATCGGGACTAGCGGGAGACGATACGAGCAGTACTTC.

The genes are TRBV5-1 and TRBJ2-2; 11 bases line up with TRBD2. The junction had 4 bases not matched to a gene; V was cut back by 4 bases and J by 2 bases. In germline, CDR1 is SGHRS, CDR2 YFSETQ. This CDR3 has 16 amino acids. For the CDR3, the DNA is TGCGCCAGCAGCCTGGGACTAGCGGTTAACACCGGGGAGCTGTTTTTT. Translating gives CASSLGLAVNTGELFF.

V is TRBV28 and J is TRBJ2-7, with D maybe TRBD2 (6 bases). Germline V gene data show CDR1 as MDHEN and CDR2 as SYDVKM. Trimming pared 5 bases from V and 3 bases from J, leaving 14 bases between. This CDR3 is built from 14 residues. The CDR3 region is CASSISLGGYEQYF. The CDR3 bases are TGTGCCAGCAGTATCTCCCTCGGGGGCTACGAGCAGTACTTC.

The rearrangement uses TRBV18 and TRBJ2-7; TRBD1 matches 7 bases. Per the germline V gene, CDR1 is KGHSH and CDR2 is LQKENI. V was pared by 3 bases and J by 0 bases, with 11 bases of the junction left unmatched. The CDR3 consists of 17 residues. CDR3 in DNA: TGTGCCAGCTCACCTTACATTCAGGGACAGAGCTCCTACGAGCAGTACTTC. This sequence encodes CASSPYIQGQSSYEQYF.

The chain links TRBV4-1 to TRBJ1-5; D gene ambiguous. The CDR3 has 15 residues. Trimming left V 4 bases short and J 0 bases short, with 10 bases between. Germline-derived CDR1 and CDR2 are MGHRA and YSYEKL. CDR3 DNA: TGCGCCAGCAGCCCGATCCGGGGTAGCAATCAGCCCCAGCATTTT. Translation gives CASSPIRGSNQPQHF.

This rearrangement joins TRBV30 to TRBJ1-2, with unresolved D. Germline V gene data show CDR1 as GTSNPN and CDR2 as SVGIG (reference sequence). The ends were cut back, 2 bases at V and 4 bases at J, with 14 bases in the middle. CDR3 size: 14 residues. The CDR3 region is CAWSRVRRPYGYTF. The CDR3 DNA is TGTGCCTGGAGTAGGGTGAGGAGGCCCTATGGCTACACCTTC.

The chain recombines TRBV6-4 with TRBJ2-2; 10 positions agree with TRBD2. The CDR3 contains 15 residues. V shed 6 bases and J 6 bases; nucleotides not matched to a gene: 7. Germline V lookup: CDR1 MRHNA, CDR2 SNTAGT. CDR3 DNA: TGTGCCAGCAGGCCAGTAGCGGGAGGAGCCGGGGAGCTGTTTTTT. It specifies CASRPVAGGAGELFF.

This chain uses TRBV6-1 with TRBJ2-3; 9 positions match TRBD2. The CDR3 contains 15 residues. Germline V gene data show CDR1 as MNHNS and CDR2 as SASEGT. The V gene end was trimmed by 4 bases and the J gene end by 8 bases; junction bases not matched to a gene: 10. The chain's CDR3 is CASSAGVAGVVTQYF. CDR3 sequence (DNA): TGTGCCAGCAGTGCCGGAGTAGCGGGAGTCGTTACGCAGTATTTT.

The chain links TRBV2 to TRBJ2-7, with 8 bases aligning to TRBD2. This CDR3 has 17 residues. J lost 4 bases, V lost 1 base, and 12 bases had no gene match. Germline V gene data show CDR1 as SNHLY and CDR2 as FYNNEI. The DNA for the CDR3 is TGTGCCAGCAGTGAAGGATGGGGCAGCGGGAGAGGGTACGAGCAGTACTTC. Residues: CASSEGWGSGRGYEQYF.

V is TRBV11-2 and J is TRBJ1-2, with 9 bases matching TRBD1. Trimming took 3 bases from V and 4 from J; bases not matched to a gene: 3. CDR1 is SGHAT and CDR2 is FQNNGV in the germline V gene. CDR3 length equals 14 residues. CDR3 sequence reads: CASSFQTGGYGYTF. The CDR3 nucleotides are TGTGCCAGCAGCTTCCAGACAGGGGGCTATGGCTACACCTTC.

The CDR3 DNA sequence: TGTGCCAGCAGCTTAGGGGTAGGGGATCAGCCCCAGCATTTT. This gives the protein CASSLGVGDQPQHF. This chain links TRBV7-9 with TRBJ1-5; perhaps TRBD1 as D (5 bases). The CDR3 covers 14 residues. V lost 1 base to trimming and J lost 5 bases, with 9 bases between them. Looked up from germline, CDR1 is SEHNR and CDR2 is FQNEAQ (reference sequence).

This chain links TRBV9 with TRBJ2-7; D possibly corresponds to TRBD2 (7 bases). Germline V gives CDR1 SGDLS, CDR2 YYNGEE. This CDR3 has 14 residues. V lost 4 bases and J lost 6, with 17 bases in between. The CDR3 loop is CASSPQGLAVEQYF. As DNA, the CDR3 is TGTGCCAGCAGCCCCCAGGGGCTAGCGGTCGAGCAGTACTTC.

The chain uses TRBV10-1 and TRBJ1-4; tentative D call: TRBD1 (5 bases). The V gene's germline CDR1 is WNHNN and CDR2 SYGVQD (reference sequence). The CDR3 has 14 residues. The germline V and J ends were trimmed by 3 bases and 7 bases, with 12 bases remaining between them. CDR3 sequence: CASSDNRGSEKLFF. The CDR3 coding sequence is TGCGCCAGCAGTGATAATCGGGGGAGTGAAAAACTGTTTTTT.

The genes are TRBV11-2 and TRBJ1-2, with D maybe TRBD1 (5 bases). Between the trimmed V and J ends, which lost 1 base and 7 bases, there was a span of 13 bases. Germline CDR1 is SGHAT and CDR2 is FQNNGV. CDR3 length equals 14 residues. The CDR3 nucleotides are TGTGCCAGCAGCTTAGTGGAGGAGGGGTTTGGCTACACCTTC. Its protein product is CASSLVEEGFGYTF.

The CDR3 region is CASSFLPAGVTGELFF. The CDR3 region has the DNA TGTGCCAGCAGCTTTCTTCCAGCGGGAGTTACCGGGGAGCTGTTTTTT. The rearrangement links TRBV7-3 to TRBJ2-2; 8 bases are a match to TRBD2. CDR3 length equals 16 residues. Per germline, CDR1 SGHTA and CDR2 FQGTGA. V dropped 3 bases and J dropped 5; count of bases not matched to a gene: 8.

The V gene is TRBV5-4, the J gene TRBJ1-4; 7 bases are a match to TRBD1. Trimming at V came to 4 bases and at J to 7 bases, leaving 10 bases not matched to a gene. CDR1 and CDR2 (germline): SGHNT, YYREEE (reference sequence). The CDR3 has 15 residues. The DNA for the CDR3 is TGTGCCAGCAGCCCGCAACAGGGGATTAGTGAAAAACTGTTTTTT. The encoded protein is CASSPQQGISEKLFF.